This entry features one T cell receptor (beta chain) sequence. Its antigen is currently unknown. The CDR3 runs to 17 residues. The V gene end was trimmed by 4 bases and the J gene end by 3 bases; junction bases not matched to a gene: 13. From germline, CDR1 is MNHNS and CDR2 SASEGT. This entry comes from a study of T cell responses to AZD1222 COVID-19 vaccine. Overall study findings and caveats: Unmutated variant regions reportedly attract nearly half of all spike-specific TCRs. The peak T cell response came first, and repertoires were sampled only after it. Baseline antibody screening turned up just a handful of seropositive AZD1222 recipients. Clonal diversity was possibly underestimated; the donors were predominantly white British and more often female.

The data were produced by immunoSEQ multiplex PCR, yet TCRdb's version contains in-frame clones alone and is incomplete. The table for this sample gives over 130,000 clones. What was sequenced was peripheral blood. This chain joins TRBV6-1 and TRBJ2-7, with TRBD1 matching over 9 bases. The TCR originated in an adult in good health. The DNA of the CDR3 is TGTGCCAGCAGTGGGGACAGGGTAGCGATGGGCGGCTACGAGCAGTACTTC. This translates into CASSGDRVAMGGYEQYF.